This TCR beta chain emerged from a study of spatial heterogeneity in lung cancer. Across the study: An average of more than ten raw reads was observed per unique TCR and UMI combination. Study outcomes and limitations: Resection saw ubiquitous expanded tumor TCRs appear in blood more than follow-up did.

This clonotype was detected many times. The antigen remains unidentified. As to time point: sample taken at primary tumor resection. Unsorted tumor, nontumor lung tissue or cryopreserved PBMC supplied the whole RNA. Donation came from around 77 patients with untreated early-stage non-small cell lung cancer. The CDR3 contains 16 residues. CDR1 MNHEY and CDR2 SVGAGI come from the germline V gene. V gave up 1 base and J gave up 4 bases; unmatched junction bases: 4. TCRdb fed the 5' RACE reads into MiXCR, producing one record per CDR3 protein. The sample consists of 45,000 or so distinct CDR3 sequences, approximately 12% of them appearing once.

The chain has TRBV6-5 and TRBJ2-3, with 11 bases matching TRBD1. The sequence derives from a female donor with early-stage non-small cell lung cancer. The sequencing used PBMCs, collected at surgery. This chain's CDR3 is CASSYFGTGGADTQYF. In DNA form, the CDR3 reads TGTGCCAGCAGTTACTTCGGGACAGGGGGAGCAGATACGCAGTATTTT.